These 8 T cell receptor beta chains were sequenced from one sample in a study of blood T cell repertoires in COVID-19. The repertoire was sequenced with immunoSEQ multiplex PCR; TCRdb's copy has only in-frame clones and lacks some. The sample contains 75,000 to 90,000 clones, 91% of which appear only once. Sequencing was carried out using peripheral blood. The receptors were gathered from a woman aged 45-65 years in a cohort sampled during active COVID-19.

The rearrangement uses TRBV4-1 and TRBJ1-5; 10 bases align to TRBD1. Germline V gene lookup returns CDR1 MGHRA and CDR2 YSYEKL. This CDR3 spans 15 amino acids. Losses at the gene ends were 2 bases for V and 7 bases for J; bases not matched to a gene: 5. For the CDR3, the DNA is TGCGCCAGCAGCCAACGACAGGGGGCTGGGCAGCCCCAGCATTTT. Its protein product is CASSQRQGAGQPQHF.

A few counts support this clone. The rearrangement uses TRBV18 and TRBJ1-5; D ambiguous. This CDR3 spans 15 amino acids. Germline loops: CDR1 KGHSH, CDR2 LQKENI. V dropped 3 bases and J dropped 3 bases, with 12 bases sitting between them. CDR3 nucleotides: TGTGCCAGCTCACCGTGGGAGGCGGACAATCAGCCCCAGCATTTT. The encoded protein is CASSPWEADNQPQHF.

V usage is TRBV7-2 and J usage is TRBJ1-2, with D unclear. The CDR3 consists of 14 residues. Trimming stripped 5 bases from V and 8 bases from J, with 18 bases between. The germline CDR1 and CDR2 sequences are SGHTA and FQGNSA. DNA for the CDR3: TGTGCCAGCAGCCTCCCGATCCAGCGTCCCGGCTACACCTTC. Translation: CASSLPIQRPGYTF.

This clone was observed a handful of times. The chain combines TRBV5-6 with TRBJ2-7; TRBD1 matches at 7 bases. The CDR3 is 14 amino acids. Germline assignment: CDR1 SGHDT and CDR2 YYEEEE. The V and J ends lost 4 bases and 6 bases, in that order; junction bases with no gene match: 10. Written as DNA, the CDR3 is TGTGCCAGCAGCACACGACAGGGATACGGCGAGCAGTACTTC. Translated, it gives CASSTRQGYGEQYF.

The chain has TRBV14 and TRBJ2-7; perhaps TRBD1 as D (5 bases). Germline loops: CDR1 SGHDN, CDR2 FVKESK. V was shortened by 1 base and J by 4 bases, with 11 bases between the two germline ends. The CDR3 has 14 residues. CDR3 nucleotide sequence: TGTGCCAGCAGCCAAGGGCAGGGTCCGTACGAGCAGTACTTC. Its translation: CASSQGQGPYEQYF.

The rearrangement uses TRBV14 and TRBJ2-3; D gene ambiguous. V lost 1 base and J lost 6, with 8 bases in between. This CDR3 comprises 13 residues. CDR1 and CDR2 (germline): SGHDN, FVKESK. The CDR3 DNA sequence: TGTGCCAGCAGCCAAGGGCTCGGGGATACGCAGTATTTT. Translation: CASSQGLGDTQYF.

The genes are TRBV15 and TRBJ1-1; a possible D gene is TRBD1 (5 bases). CDR1 and CDR2 (germline): LNHNV, YYDKDF (reference sequence). This CDR3 region has 16 residues. Between the trimmed V and J ends, which lost 4 bases and 3 bases, there was a span of 18 bases. In DNA, the CDR3 is TGTGCCACCAGCACAGAGAGACAGACCTCGGACACTGAAGCTTTCTTT. It encodes CATSTERQTSDTEAFF.

This chain uses TRBV5-1 with TRBJ2-5, with D possibly being TRBD2 (7 bases). The CDR3 loop spans 16 amino acids. Between the trimmed V and J ends, which lost 5 bases and 5 bases, there was a span of 22 bases. The germline V gene has CDR1 SGHRS and CDR2 YFSETQ. The CDR3 sequence: CASRGGLTSLAETQYF. The CDR3 nucleotides are TGCGCCAGCAGAGGGGGGTTGACTAGCTTAGCGGAGACCCAGTACTTC.